This TCR beta chain is from a study of Tregs in tolerant kidney transplant recipients. The assay was immunoSEQ multiplex PCR, and TCRdb's table has in-frame clones only and misses some. Here the sample spans 95,000 to 120,000 clones, 90% being singletons. Germline-derived CDR1 and CDR2 are SGHTA and FQGNSA. There are 16 residues in the CDR3. V dropped 1 base and J dropped 7 bases, with 17 bases sitting between them. As regards this clone: Its specificity is unknown.

General study results and limits: Biological reproducibility was not directly addressed in this study.

The specimen comprised CD4+ T cells from blood, sampled before the transplant. The origin of this receptor is a human donor who received a combined kidney and bone marrow transplant. V usage is TRBV7-2 and J usage is TRBJ2-4; tentatively, D is TRBD1 (6 bases). The CDR3 spells CASSLEQGPSGNIQYF. In DNA, the CDR3 is TGTGCCAGCAGCTTAGAACAGGGCCCCTCGGGTAACATTCAGTACTTC.